A single sample is the source of the 24 T cell receptor beta chains below, sequenced in a study of Ad26.COV2.S vaccination and SARS-CoV-2 variants. Stated treatment: around 19 received Ad26.COV2.S at low or high dose, single or two shots; 5 received placebo; per-sample allocation not given. Sampling occurred on day 63 after the first vaccine or placebo injection. Clones were read by immunoSEQ multiplex PCR, and TCRdb kept only the in-frame ones, dropping some. The repertoire holds 300,000 to 400,000 clones, with around 89% as singletons. The sequencing here drew on peripheral blood, taken in a trial of Ad26.COV2.S vaccine versus placebo. The receptors stem from a person between 18 and 60 years old who received the Ad26.COV2.S COVID-19 vaccine or a placebo.

V gene TRBV27 combines with J gene TRBJ1-1; 7 nucleotides align to TRBD1. The CDR3 covers 19 residues. After removal of 5 bases from V and 9 bases from J, the junction contained 27 bases not matched to a gene. The germline V gene encodes CDR1 MNHEY and CDR2 SMNVEV (reference sequence). CDR3 protein: CASSPPDRARPRYRSQAFF. For the CDR3, the DNA is TGTGCCAGCAGTCCCCCTGACAGGGCCCGTCCTCGCTACCGGTCCCAAGCTTTCTTT.

V gene TRBV7-2 combines with J gene TRBJ2-2, with D maybe TRBD2 (6 bases). Germline lookup yields CDR1 SGHTA and CDR2 FQGNSA. The CDR3 covers 13 residues. V was shortened by 8 bases and J by 1 base, with 8 bases between the two germline ends. CDR3 bases: TGTGCCAGCGGACTAATGAACACCGGGGAGCTGTTTTTT. Translated: CASGLMNTGELFF.

In DNA, the CDR3 is TGTGCCAGCAGCAAAGGGATTGATTCCGGGGGAATTTCCTACGAGCAGTACTTC. Its protein product is CASSKGIDSGGISYEQYF. The chain carries TRBV7-8 and TRBJ2-7; perhaps TRBD2 as D (6 bases). V was shortened by 5 bases and J by 1 base, with 24 bases between the two germline ends. The CDR3 loop spans 18 amino acids. Germline V gene lookup returns CDR1 SGHVS and CDR2 FQNEAQ.

The chain recombines TRBV4-1 with TRBJ2-3; TRBD1 is a possible D gene (7 bases). The CDR3 is 15 amino acids. V was shortened by 0 bases and J by 4 bases, with 11 bases between the two germline ends. Germline assignment: CDR1 MGHRA and CDR2 YSYEKL. The CDR3 spells CASSQDRGTADTQYF. CDR3 nucleotide sequence: TGCGCCAGCAGCCAAGATCGGGGGACAGCAGATACGCAGTATTTT.

This chain uses TRBV6-5 with TRBJ2-7; tentatively, D is TRBD1 or TRBD2 (5 bases each). The CDR3 runs 15 residues. The V and J ends lost 6 bases and 2 bases respectively, with 17 bases between them. Looked up from germline, CDR1 is MNHEY and CDR2 is SVGAGI. The CDR3 region is CASSLAVRGAYEQYF. The CDR3, as DNA: TGTGCCAGCAGCCTAGCTGTCCGAGGGGCCTACGAGCAGTACTTC.

V usage is TRBV30 and J usage is TRBJ1-1; D unclear. Germline assignment: CDR1 GTSNPN and CDR2 SVGIG (reference sequence). There are 14 residues in the CDR3. The V gene lost 1 base and the J gene lost 1 base, with 10 bases spanning the gap. The CDR3 sequence is CAWSDGRKNTEAFF. The CDR3 DNA follows: TGTGCCTGGAGTGACGGCAGGAAGAACACTGAAGCTTTCTTT.

The V gene is TRBV7-6, the J gene TRBJ2-7; 10 bases are shared with TRBD2. The germline CDR1 and CDR2 sequences are SGHVS and FNYEAQ. This CDR3 comprises 15 residues. J lost 2 bases, V lost 5 bases, and 6 bases had no gene match. The CDR3 spells CASSVQREGTYEQYF. The CDR3 nucleotides are TGTGCCAGCAGCGTCCAGCGGGAGGGTACCTACGAGCAGTACTTC.

This clone was seen only once. The V call is TRBV15, the J call TRBJ2-1; no clear D gene. The CDR3 runs to 13 residues. The germline V gene has CDR1 LNHNV and CDR2 YYDKDF (reference sequence). With 0 bases removed from V and 5 bases from J, the gap between germline ends came to 5 bases. Here the CDR3 DNA reads TGTGCCACCAGCAGAGATTGGCACAATGAGCAGTTCTTC. Translation gives CATSRDWHNEQFF.

The chain carries TRBV20-1 and TRBJ1-5; D ambiguous. Germline lookup yields CDR1 DFQATT and CDR2 SNEGSKA (reference sequence). V gave up 3 bases and J gave up 0 bases, with 9 bases separating them. The CDR3 consists of 14 residues. CDR3 sequence reads: CSASGPYSNQPQHF. Here the CDR3 DNA reads TGCAGTGCTAGTGGGCCGTATAGCAATCAGCCCCAGCATTTT.

A single count supports this clone. J is TRBJ2-2 and V is TRBV6-2 or TRBV6-3; 7 nucleotides align to TRBD2. V trimming: 6 bases; J trimming: 5 bases; junction bases outside the gene matches: 15. This CDR3 contains 17 residues. CDR1 and CDR2 (germline): MNHEY, SVGEGT. CDR3 nucleotide sequence: TGTGCCAGCAGCCCGTATACTAGCGCGGGCAGAACCGGGGAGCTGTTTTTT. Translated, it gives CASSPYTSAGRTGELFF.

The chain couples TRBV12-3 or TRBV12-4 to TRBJ1-2; tentatively, D is TRBD1 (5 bases). The CDR3 runs to 13 residues. Trimming took off 5 bases at V and 8 bases at J, with 15 bases between the two ends. CDR3 protein: CASSTPGGTGYTF. In DNA form, the CDR3 reads TGTGCCAGCAGTACCCCCGGGGGTACCGGCTACACCTTC.

This chain's CDR3 is CASSRKWRTGDGYEQYF. Here the CDR3 DNA reads TGCGCCAGCAGCCGAAAGTGGCGGACAGGGGACGGCTACGAGCAGTACTTC. J is TRBJ2-7 and V is TRBV4-3, with TRBD1 identical over 9 bases. This CDR3 contains 17 residues. V lost 4 bases, J lost 3 bases, and 13 bases stayed unmatched. Looked up from germline, CDR1 is LGHNA and CDR2 is YSLEER.

About this clone: The junction does not match germline at one end; this may be a read error. The same CDR3 is also encoded by other DNA sequences in this sample. The genes are TRBV4-1 and TRBJ2-7, with 7 bases that match TRBD1. Looked up from germline, CDR1 is MGHRA and CDR2 is YSYEKL. This CDR3 is 15 amino acids long. The CDR3 here is CASSLRGQGIDEQYF. The CDR3 nucleotides read TGCGCCAGCAGCCTGAGGGGGCAGGGCATCGACGAGCAATACTTC.

J is TRBJ2-1 and V is TRBV7-3; D is possibly TRBD1 or TRBD2 (6 bases each). This CDR3 spans 13 amino acids. CDR1 is SGHTA, CDR2 FQGTGA, per germline. V was cut by 6 bases and J by 7 bases, with 13 bases left in between. CDR3 region: CASRGASDNEQFF. CDR3 nucleotides: TGTGCCAGCAGGGGGGCTAGCGATAATGAGCAGTTCTTC.

This chain links TRBV11-2 with TRBJ2-7; D unresolved. Germline V gene lookup returns CDR1 SGHAT and CDR2 FQNNGV. The CDR3 has 16 amino acids. V lost 0 bases and J lost 5, with 17 bases in between. CDR3 protein: CASSLDWGGLNHEQYF. CDR3 in DNA: TGTGCCAGCAGCTTAGATTGGGGTGGGCTCAACCACGAGCAGTACTTC. Full variable domain (remainder filled in from reference TRBV11-2 and TRBJ2-7): EAGVAQSPRYKIIEKRQSVAFWCNPISGHATLYWYQQILGQGPKLLIQFQNNGVVDDSQLPKDRFSAERLKGVDSTLKIQPAKLEDSAVYLCASSLDWGGLNHEQYFGPGTRLTVT.

This chain links TRBV28 with TRBJ2-1; TRBD2 agrees at 7 bases. The CDR3 has 13 amino acids. V lost 11 bases to trimming and J lost 2 bases; unmatched junction nucleotides: 6. Germline V CDR1 and CDR2: MDHEN, SYDVKM. CDR3 nucleotide sequence: TGTGCCGGGGGGGGGAGAACCTACAATGAGCAGTTCTTC. Residues: CAGGGRTYNEQFF.

The chain joins TRBV24-1 to TRBJ1-2; possible D gene TRBD1, 5 bases. The CDR3 contains 12 residues. The V gene's germline CDR1 is KGHDR and CDR2 SFDVKD. The V end was cut by 7 bases, the J end by 8 bases, with 13 bases between. CDR3 nucleotide sequence: TGTGCCACCAGCGCAGGGACGGAAGGCTACACCTTC. The encoded protein is CATSAGTEGYTF.

V and J are TRBV5-4 and TRBJ2-2, with 8 bases matching TRBD1. CDR1 SGHNT and CDR2 YYREEE come from the germline V gene (reference sequence). V was clipped by 0 bases and J by 6 bases; unmatched bases: 4. The CDR3 covers 15 residues. The CDR3 DNA sequence: TGTGCCAGCAGCTTGGGGCAGGGGGCGCCCGGGGAGCTGTTTTTT. It is translated as CASSLGQGAPGELFF. The variable domain in full, completed from reference TRBV5-4 and TRBJ2-2, reads ETGVTQSPTHLIKTRGQQVTLRCSSQSGHNTVSWYQQALGQGPQFIFQYYREEENGRGNFPPRFSGLQFPNYSSELNVNALELDDSALYLCASSLGQGAPGELFFGEGSRLTVL.

This chain joins TRBV6-1 and TRBJ1-1, with 7 bases identical to TRBD1. The germline gives CDR1 MNHNS, CDR2 SASEGT. The V gene end was trimmed by 4 bases and the J gene end by 2 bases; junction bases not matched to a gene: 10. CDR3 length equals 16 residues. The CDR3 sequence: CASSVEGALTNTEAFF. In nucleotides, the CDR3 is TGTGCCAGCAGTGTAGAGGGGGCCCTCACCAACACTGAAGCTTTCTTT.

The chain links TRBV5-1 to TRBJ2-1, with a possible D match to TRBD2 (6 bases). Trimming pared 6 bases from V and 2 bases from J, leaving 12 bases between. The CDR3 runs to 14 residues. Germline CDR1 is SGHRS and CDR2 is YFSETQ. The CDR3 DNA reads TGCGCCAGCAAGGACGGGGGTGCCTACAATGAGCAGTTCTTC. Translation gives CASKDGGAYNEQFF.

The chain has TRBV14 and TRBJ1-2; D gene unclear. Germline values: CDR1 SGHDN, CDR2 FVKESK. This CDR3 has 14 amino acids. Trimming pared 0 bases from V and 6 bases from J, leaving 11 bases between. This chain's CDR3 is CASSQDWPVDGYTF. DNA of the CDR3: TGTGCCAGCAGCCAAGATTGGCCAGTTGATGGCTACACCTTC.

The chain combines TRBV7-2 with TRBJ1-2, with D possibly being TRBD1 (5 bases). V lost 0 bases to trimming and J lost 0 bases, with 17 bases between them. This CDR3 has 18 residues. CDR1 is SGHTA and CDR2 is FQGNSA in the germline V gene. CDR3: CASSLAGGVVGTNYGYTF. In DNA form, the CDR3 reads TGTGCCAGCAGCTTAGCCGGGGGGGTCGTTGGGACTAACTATGGCTACACCTTC.

The V and J genes are TRBV5-6 and TRBJ2-7, with D possibly matching TRBD2 (6 bases). Germline assignment: CDR1 SGHDT and CDR2 YYEEEE. Trimming left V 5 bases short and J 4 bases short, with 22 bases between. This CDR3 has 16 amino acids. The CDR3 sequence is CASSSLMLEEGYEQYF. The CDR3, as DNA: TGTGCCAGCAGTTCGCTTATGCTCGAGGAGGGATACGAGCAGTACTTC. The variable domain in full, with the rest retrieved from reference TRBV5-6 and TRBJ2-7, is DAGVTQSPTHLIKTRGQQVTLRCSPKSGHDTVSWYQQALGQGPQFIFQYYEEEERQRGNFPDRFSGHQFPNYSSELNVNALLLGDSALYLCASSSLMLEEGYEQYFGPGTRLTVT.

This chain links TRBV4-3 with TRBJ2-6, with 8 bases that match TRBD1. The germline V gene encodes CDR1 LGHNA and CDR2 YSLEER. V shed 0 bases, J shed 0 bases, and the junction held 7 bases outside the gene matches. The CDR3 is made up of 19 amino acids. CDR3 nucleotides: TGCGCCAGCAGCCAAGAATTTCTCGACAGGGGCTCTGGGGCCAACGTCCTGACTTTC. Translated, it gives CASSQEFLDRGSGANVLTF.